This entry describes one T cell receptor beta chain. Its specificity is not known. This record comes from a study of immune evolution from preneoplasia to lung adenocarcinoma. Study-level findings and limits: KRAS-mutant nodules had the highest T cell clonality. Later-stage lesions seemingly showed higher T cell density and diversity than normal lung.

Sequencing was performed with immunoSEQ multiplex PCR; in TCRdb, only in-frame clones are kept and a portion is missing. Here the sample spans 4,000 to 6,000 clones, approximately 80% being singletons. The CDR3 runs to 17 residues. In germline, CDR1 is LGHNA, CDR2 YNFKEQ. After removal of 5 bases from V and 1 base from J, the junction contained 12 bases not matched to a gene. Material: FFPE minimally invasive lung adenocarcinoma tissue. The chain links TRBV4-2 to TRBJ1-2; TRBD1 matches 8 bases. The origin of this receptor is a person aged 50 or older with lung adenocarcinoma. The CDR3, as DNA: TGTGCCAGCAGCACATCAGGGGGCGAAGTTTATAACTATGGCTACACCTTC. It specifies CASSTSGGEVYNYGYTF.